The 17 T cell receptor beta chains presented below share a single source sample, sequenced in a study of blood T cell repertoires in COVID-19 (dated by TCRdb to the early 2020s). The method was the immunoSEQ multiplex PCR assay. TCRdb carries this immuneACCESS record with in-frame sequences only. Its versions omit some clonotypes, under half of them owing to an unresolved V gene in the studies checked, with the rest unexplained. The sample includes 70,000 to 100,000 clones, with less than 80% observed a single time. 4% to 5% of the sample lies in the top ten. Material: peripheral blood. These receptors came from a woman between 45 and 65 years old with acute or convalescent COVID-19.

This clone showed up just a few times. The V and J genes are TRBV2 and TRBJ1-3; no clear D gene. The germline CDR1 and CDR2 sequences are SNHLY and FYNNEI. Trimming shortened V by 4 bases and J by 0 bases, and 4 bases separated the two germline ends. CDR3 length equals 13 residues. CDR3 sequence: CASSGHSGNTIYF. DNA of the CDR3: TGTGCCAGCAGTGGGCACTCTGGAAACACCATATATTTT.

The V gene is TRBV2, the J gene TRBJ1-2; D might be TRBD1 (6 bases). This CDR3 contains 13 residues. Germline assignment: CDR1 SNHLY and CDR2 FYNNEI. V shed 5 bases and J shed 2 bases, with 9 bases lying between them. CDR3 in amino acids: CASSSQGNYGYTF. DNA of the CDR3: TGTGCCAGCAGTTCACAGGGAAACTATGGCTACACCTTC. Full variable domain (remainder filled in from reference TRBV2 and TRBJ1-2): EPEVTQTPSHQVTQMGQEVILRCVPISNHLYFYWYRQILGQKVEFLVSFYNNEISEKSEIFDDQFSVERPDGSNFTLKIRSTKLEDSAMYFCASSSQGNYGYTFGSGTRLTVV.

The CDR3 region has the DNA TGTGCCAGCAGCTTAGGCTGGGGACAGGGTCCCTACGAGCAGTACTTC. Its protein product is CASSLGWGQGPYEQYF. V is TRBV7-9 and J is TRBJ2-7, with 9 bases matching TRBD1. The V segment lost 1 base and the J segment 2 bases; nucleotides outside the gene matches: 6. The CDR3 loop spans 16 amino acids. The germline V gene encodes CDR1 SEHNR and CDR2 FQNEAQ (reference sequence).

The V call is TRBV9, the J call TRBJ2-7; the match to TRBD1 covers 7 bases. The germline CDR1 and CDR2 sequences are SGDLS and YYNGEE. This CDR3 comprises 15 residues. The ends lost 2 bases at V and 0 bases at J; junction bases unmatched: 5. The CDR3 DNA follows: TGTGCCAGCAGCGTCGGGACAGTCCCCTCCTACGAGCAGTACTTC. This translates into CASSVGTVPSYEQYF.

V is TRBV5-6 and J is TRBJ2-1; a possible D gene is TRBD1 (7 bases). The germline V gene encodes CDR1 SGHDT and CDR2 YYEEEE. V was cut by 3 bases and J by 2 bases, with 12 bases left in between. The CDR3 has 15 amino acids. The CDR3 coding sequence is TGTGCCAGCAGCTGGGGCAGGGGGGCCTACAATGAGCAGTTCTTC. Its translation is CASSWGRGAYNEQFF.

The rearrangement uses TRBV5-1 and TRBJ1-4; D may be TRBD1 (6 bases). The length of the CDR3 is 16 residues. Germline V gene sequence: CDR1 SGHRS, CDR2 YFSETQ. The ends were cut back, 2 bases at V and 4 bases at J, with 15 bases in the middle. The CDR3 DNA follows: TGCGCCAGCAGCTTTGGGGTCGCAGGGGATAATGAAAAACTGTTTTTT. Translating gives CASSFGVAGDNEKLFF.

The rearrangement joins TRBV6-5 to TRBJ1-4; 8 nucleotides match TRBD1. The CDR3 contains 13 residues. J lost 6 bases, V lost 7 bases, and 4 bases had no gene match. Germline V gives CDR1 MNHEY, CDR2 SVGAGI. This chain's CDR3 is CASIGTGDEKLFF. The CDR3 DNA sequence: TGTGCCAGCATAGGGACAGGCGATGAAAAACTGTTTTTT.

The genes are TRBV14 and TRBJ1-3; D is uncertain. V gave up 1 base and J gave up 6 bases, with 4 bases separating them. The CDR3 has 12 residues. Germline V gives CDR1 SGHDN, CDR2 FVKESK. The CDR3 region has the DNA TGTGCCAGCAGCCAAGCTCTAAACACCATATATTTT. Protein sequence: CASSQALNTIYF.

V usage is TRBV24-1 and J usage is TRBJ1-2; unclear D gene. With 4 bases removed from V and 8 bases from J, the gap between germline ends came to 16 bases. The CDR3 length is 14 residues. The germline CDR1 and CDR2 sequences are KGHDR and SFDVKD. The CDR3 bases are TGTGCCACCAGTGACATGGACGGACTGGGGGGCTACACCTTC. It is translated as CATSDMDGLGGYTF.

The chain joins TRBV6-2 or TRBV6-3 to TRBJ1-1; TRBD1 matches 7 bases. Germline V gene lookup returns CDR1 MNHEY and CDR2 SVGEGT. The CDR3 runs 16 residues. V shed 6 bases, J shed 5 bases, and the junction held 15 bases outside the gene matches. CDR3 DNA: TGTGCCAGCAGCATACCGGGACAGTCAAAGGGAACTGAAGCTTTCTTT. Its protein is CASSIPGQSKGTEAFF.

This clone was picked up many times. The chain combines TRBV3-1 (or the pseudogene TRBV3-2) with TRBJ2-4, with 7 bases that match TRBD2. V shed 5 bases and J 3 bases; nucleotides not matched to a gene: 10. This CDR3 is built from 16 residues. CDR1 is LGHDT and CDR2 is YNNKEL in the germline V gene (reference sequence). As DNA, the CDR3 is TGTGCCAGCAGCTCAAGGTCCAGGGAGGGCAAAAACATTCAGTACTTC. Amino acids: CASSSRSREGKNIQYF.

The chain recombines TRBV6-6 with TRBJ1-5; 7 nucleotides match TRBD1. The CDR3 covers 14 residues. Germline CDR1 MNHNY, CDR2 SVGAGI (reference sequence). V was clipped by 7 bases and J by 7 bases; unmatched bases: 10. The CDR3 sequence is CASNNDRARQPQHF. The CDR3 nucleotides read TGTGCCAGCAATAACGACAGGGCGAGGCAGCCCCAGCATTTT.

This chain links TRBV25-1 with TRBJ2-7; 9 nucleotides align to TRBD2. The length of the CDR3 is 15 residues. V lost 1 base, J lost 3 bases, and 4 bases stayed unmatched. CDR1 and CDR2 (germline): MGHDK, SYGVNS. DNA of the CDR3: TGTGCCAGCAGTGAATCTCTAGCGGGGATCTACGAGCAGTACTTC. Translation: CASSESLAGIYEQYF.

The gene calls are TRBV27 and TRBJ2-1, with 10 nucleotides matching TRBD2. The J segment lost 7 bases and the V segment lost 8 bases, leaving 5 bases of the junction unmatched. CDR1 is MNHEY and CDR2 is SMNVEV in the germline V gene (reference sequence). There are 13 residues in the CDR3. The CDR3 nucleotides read TGTGCCAGCTCCCCTAGCGGGGGTAATGAGCAGTTCTTC. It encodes CASSPSGGNEQFF.

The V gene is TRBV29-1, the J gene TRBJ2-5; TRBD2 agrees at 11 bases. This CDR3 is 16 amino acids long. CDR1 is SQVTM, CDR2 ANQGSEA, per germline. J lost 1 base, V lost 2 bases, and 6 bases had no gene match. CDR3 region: CSVERRTSGPQETQYF. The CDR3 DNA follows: TGCAGCGTTGAAAGAAGGACTAGCGGGCCCCAAGAGACCCAGTACTTC.

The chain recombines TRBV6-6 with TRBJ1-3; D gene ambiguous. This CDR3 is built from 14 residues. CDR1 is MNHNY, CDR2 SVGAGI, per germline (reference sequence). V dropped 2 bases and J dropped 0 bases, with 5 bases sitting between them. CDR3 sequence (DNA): TGTGCCAGCAGTTACGCGAACTCTGGAAACACCATATATTTT. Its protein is CASSYANSGNTIYF.

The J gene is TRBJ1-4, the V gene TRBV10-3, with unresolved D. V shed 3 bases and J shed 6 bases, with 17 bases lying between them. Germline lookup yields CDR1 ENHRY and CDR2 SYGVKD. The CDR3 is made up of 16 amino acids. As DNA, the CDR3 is TGTGCCATCAGTGAAAGGTCTCGAGGGTCCGATGAAAAACTGTTTTTT. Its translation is CAISERSRGSDEKLFF.